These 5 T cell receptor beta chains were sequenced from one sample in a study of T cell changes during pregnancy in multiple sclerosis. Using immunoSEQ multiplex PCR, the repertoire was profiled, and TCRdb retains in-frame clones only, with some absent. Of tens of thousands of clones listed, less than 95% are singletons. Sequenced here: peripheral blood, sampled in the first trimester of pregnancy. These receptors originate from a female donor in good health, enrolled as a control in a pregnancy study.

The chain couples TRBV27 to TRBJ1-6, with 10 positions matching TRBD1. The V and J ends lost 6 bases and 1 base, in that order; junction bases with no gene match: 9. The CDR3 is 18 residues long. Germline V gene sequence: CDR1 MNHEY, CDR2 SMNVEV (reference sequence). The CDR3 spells CASSFIRTGGSYNSPLHF. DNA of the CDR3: TGTGCCAGCAGCTTTATCCGGACAGGGGGATCCTATAATTCACCCCTCCACTTT.

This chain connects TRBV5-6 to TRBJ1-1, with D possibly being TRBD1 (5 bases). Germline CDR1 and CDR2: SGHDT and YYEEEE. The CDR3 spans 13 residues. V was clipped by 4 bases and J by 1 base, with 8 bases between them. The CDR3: CASSPTGNTEAFF. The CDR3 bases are TGTGCCAGCAGCCCTACAGGGAACACTGAAGCTTTCTTT.

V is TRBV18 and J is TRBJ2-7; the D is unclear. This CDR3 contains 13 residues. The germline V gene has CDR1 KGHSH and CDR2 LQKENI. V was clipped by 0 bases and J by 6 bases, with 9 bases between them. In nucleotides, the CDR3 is TGTGCCAGCTCACCACCGACACTGGTCGAGCAGTACTTC. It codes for CASSPPTLVEQYF.

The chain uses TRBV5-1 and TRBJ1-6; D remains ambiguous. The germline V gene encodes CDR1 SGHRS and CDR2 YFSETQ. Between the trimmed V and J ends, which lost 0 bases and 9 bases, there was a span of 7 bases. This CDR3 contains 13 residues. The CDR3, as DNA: TGCGCCAGCAGCTTGGGGAGGACTTCACCCCTCCACTTT. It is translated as CASSLGRTSPLHF.

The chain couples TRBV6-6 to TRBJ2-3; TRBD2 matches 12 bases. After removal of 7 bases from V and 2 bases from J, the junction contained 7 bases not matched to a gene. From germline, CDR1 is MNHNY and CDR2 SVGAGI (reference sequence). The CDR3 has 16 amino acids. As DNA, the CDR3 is TGTGCCAGCACCCCAGGACTAGCGGGGCCCACAGATACGCAGTATTTT. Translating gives CASTPGLAGPTDTQYF.